This T cell receptor (beta chain) was captured by sequencing in a study of cytomegalovirus exposure and HLA in healthy donors. The V and J ends lost 5 bases and 0 bases respectively, with 7 bases between them. CDR3 length: 13 amino acids. Germline CDR1 reads KGHSH; CDR2 reads LQKENI. Overall study findings and caveats: TCR beta sequences numbering around 15,000 were associated with HLA alleles at 0.05 false discovery rate in a later analysis. The study had only CMV serostatus as immune exposure information.

The PCR was carried out with 60 Vbeta primers and 13 Jbeta primers. Libraries were prepared by immunoSEQ multiplex PCR; TCRdb keeps only in-frame clonotypes and omits some of them. Seen here are about 94,000 clones, roughly 80% observed once, and the top ten hold more than 6%. Points on this clone: Its target is unknown.

There were likely unrecorded immune exposures, though donors were nominally healthy when sampled. V is TRBV18 and J is TRBJ1-2, with a tentative D call TRBD1 (5 bases). The sequenced sample was PBMCs. The receptor comes from a man aged 35-49 years in good health and CMV-seropositive. For the CDR3, the DNA is TGTGCCAGCTCAAGGGGTGCTAACTATGGCTACACCTTC. This codes for CASSRGANYGYTF. Drawing the rest from reference TRBV18 and TRBJ1-2, the complete variable domain is NAGVMQNPRHLVRRRGQEARLRCSPMKGHSHVYWYRQLPEEGLKFMVYLQKENIIDESGMPKERFSAEFPKEGPSILRIQQVVRGDSAAYFCASSRGANYGYTFGSGTRLTVV.